The rows below give T cell receptor beta chains drawn from one sample of a study of CD8+ T cells in alopecia areata. Sequenced by immunoSEQ multiplex PCR; TCRdb stores in-frame clones only, minus some. The sample includes 150,000 to 200,000 clones, 65% to 75% of them seen just once. Sequenced material: CD8+ T cells sorted from blood, taken at week 0. All receptors derive from a human donor with alopecia areata. Each CDR3 is given with its conserved first and last residue. The D gene is left open where the match is weak. Clone size is shown for a subset of rows, as once, few, many or a class of expanded clone.

length: 14; size: once; J: TRBJ2-7; D: TRBD2; V: TRBV13; CDR3: CASSLAGDFYEQYF; DNA: TGTGCCAGCTCCCTAGCGGGGGATTTCTACGAGCAGTACTTC
length: 14; size: NA; J: TRBJ2-3; D: NA; V: TRBV7-9; CDR3: CASSPGRSTDTQYF; DNA: TGTGCCAGCAGCCCGGGACGTAGCACAGATACGCAGTATTTT
length: 15; size: few; J: TRBJ2-4; D: NA; V: TRBV6-5; CDR3: CASSWTEGPPNIQYF; DNA: TGTGCCAGCAGCTGGACAGAAGGTCCCCCAAACATTCAGTACTTC
length: 13; size: once; J: TRBJ1-1; D: TRBD1; V: TRBV29-1; CDR3: CSAGTGKNTEAFF; DNA: TGCAGCGCTGGGACAGGGAAGAACACTGAAGCTTTCTTT
length: 13; size: once; J: TRBJ1-2; D: NA; V: TRBV29-1; CDR3: CSVELGPNYGYTF; DNA: TGCAGCGTTGAATTGGGACCAAACTATGGCTACACCTTC
length: 14; size: few; J: TRBJ1-1; D: NA; V: TRBV5-6; CDR3: CASSPSGANTEAFF; DNA: TGTGCCAGCAGCCCGTCCGGGGCTAACACTGAAGCTTTCTTT
length: 13; size: NA; J: TRBJ2-1; D: NA; V: TRBV30; CDR3: CACLLGSYNEQFF; DNA: TGTGCCTGTCTCCTTGGCTCCTACAATGAGCAGTTCTTC
length: 15; size: NA; J: TRBJ2-1; D: TRBD1; V: TRBV5-1; CDR3: CASSFIQGMVSEQFF; DNA: TGCGCCAGCAGCTTTATACAGGGGATGGTAAGTGAGCAGTTCTTC
length: 14; size: NA; J: TRBJ2-5; D: NA; V: TRBV13; CDR3: CASSLGIASETQYF; DNA: TGTGCCAGCAGCTTAGGTATAGCGAGCGAGACCCAGTACTTC
length: 15; size: NA; J: TRBJ2-5; D: TRBD2; V: TRBV11-2; CDR3: CASSLLAGVQETQYF; DNA: TGTGCCAGCAGCCTACTAGCGGGTGTCCAAGAGACCCAGTACTTC
length: 16; size: NA; J: TRBJ2-7; D: NA; V: TRBV5-6; CDR3: CASSPRRASASYEQYF; DNA: TGTGCCAGCAGCCCCCGCCGGGCTAGCGCGTCCTACGAGCAGTACTTC
length: 13; size: NA; J: TRBJ2-5; D: NA; V: TRBV7-9; CDR3: CASSRDGQETQYF; DNA: TGTGCCAGCAGCCGGGACGGCCAAGAGACCCAGTACTTC
length: 12; size: NA; J: TRBJ2-7; D: NA; V: TRBV10-3; CDR3: CAISSDSYEQYF; DNA: TGTGCCATCAGTTCGGACAGCTACGAGCAGTACTTC
length: 12; size: NA; J: TRBJ2-3; D: NA; V: TRBV9; CDR3: CASSARLDTQYF; DNA: TGTGCCAGCAGCGCCAGACTAGATACGCAGTATTTT
length: 12; size: NA; J: TRBJ2-5; D: NA; V: TRBV23-1; CDR3: CASRGPGETQYF; DNA: TGCGCCAGCAGGGGGCCGGGGGAGACCCAGTACTTC
length: 13; size: NA; J: TRBJ2-2; D: NA; V: TRBV29-1; CDR3: CSVRGRNTGELFF; DNA: TGCAGCGTTAGAGGGAGGAACACCGGGGAGCTGTTTTTT
length: 15; size: NA; J: TRBJ1-5; D: NA; V: TRBV7-9; CDR3: CASSLTGQANQPQHF; DNA: TGTGCCAGCAGCTTAACTGGGCAGGCTAATCAGCCCCAGCATTTT
length: 15; size: few; J: TRBJ2-3; D: TRBD2; V: TRBV14; CDR3: CASSTTGGPGDTQYF; DNA: TGTGCCAGCAGCACGACGGGGGGGCCTGGAGATACGCAGTATTTT
length: 17; size: NA; J: TRBJ2-5; D: TRBD2; V: TRBV4-2; CDR3: CASSQPTSGGYQETQYF; DNA: TGTGCCAGCAGCCAACCCACTAGCGGGGGGTACCAAGAGACCCAGTACTTC
length: 17; size: NA; J: TRBJ2-2; D: NA; V: TRBV7-4; CDR3: CASSLAGGVGGSGELFF; DNA: TGTGCCAGCAGTCTGGCCGGGGGTGTCGGAGGGTCCGGGGAGCTGTTTTTT
length: 13; size: NA; J: TRBJ2-1; D: TRBD2; V: TRBV30; CDR3: CARDSGGLNEQFF; DNA: TGTGCCCGTGATAGCGGGGGGTTAAATGAGCAGTTCTTC
length: 15; size: NA; J: TRBJ1-3; D: NA; V: TRBV6-5; CDR3: CASSSPRDAGNTIYF; DNA: TGTGCCAGCAGTTCCCCCCGGGACGCTGGAAACACCATATATTTT
length: 12; size: NA; J: TRBJ1-2; D: NA; V: TRBV6-5; CDR3: CASSGGAGGYTF; DNA: TGTGCCAGCAGTGGGGGGGCTGGTGGCTACACCTTC